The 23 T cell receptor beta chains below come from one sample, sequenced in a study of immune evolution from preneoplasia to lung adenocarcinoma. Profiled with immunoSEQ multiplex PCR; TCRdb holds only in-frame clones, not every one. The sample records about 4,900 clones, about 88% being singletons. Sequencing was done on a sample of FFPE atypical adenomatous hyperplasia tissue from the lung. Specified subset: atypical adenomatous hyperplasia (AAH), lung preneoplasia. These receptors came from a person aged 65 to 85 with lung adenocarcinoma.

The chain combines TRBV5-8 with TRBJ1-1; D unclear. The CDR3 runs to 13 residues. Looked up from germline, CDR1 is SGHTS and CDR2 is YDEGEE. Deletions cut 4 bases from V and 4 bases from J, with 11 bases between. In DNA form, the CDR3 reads TGTGCCAGCAGCGACGGACTAGGCACTGAAGCTTTCTTT. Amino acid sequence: CASSDGLGTEAFF.

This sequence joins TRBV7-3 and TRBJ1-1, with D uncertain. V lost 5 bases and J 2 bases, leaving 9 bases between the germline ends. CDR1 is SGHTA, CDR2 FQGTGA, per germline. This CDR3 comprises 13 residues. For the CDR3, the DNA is TGTGCCAGCAGCGTCGATGGAAACACTGAAGCTTTCTTT. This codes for CASSVDGNTEAFF.

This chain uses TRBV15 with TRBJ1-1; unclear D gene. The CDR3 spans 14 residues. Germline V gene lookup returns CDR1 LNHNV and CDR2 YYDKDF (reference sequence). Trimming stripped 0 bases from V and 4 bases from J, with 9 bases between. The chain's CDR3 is CATSRDFAGTEAFF. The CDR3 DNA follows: TGTGCCACCAGCAGAGATTTCGCGGGCACTGAAGCTTTCTTT.

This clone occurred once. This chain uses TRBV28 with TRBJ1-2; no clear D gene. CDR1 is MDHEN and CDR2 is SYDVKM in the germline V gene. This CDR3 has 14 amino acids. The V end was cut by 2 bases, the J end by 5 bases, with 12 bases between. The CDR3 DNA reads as TGTGCCAGCAGTTTACAGGTTTACGGATATGGCTACACCTTC. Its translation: CASSLQVYGYGYTF.

CDR3 in DNA: TGTGCCAGCAGCACAGCCCAGGGGCTCACCGGGGAGCTGTTTTTT. As protein: CASSTAQGLTGELFF. This sequence joins TRBV6-1 and TRBJ2-2, with D possibly TRBD1 on 6 matching bases. Trimming shortened V by 6 bases and J by 4 bases, and 15 bases separated the two germline ends. The CDR3 extends over 15 amino acids. The germline V gene has CDR1 MNHNS and CDR2 SASEGT.

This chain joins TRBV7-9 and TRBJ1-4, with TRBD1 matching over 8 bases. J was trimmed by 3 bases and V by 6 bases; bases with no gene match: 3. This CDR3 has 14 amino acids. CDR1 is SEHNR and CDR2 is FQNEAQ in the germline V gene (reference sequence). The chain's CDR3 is CASSLDRANEKLFF. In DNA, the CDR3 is TGTGCCAGCAGTTTGGACAGGGCTAATGAAAAACTGTTTTTT.

DNA of the CDR3: TGCAGCGTTGAGAGTACAGGGGAGGGCACTGAAGCTTTCTTT. This codes for CSVESTGEGTEAFF. The chain couples TRBV29-1 to TRBJ1-1; 7 bases align to TRBD1. The ends lost 3 bases at V and 4 bases at J; junction bases unmatched: 8. The CDR3 sequence is 14 residues long. Per germline, CDR1 SQVTM and CDR2 ANQGSEA.

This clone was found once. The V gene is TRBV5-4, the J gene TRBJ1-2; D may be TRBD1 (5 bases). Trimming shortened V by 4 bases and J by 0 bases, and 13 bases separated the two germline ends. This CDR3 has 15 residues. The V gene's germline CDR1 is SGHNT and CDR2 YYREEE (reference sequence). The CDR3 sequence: CASSDPDKANYGYTF. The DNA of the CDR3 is TGTGCCAGCAGCGATCCGGACAAAGCTAACTATGGCTACACCTTC.

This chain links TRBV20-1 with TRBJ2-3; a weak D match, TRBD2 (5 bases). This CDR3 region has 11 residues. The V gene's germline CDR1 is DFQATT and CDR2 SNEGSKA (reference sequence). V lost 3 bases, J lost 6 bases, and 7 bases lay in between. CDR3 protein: CSARGVDTQYF. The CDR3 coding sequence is TGCAGTGCTAGGGGAGTGGATACGCAGTATTTT.

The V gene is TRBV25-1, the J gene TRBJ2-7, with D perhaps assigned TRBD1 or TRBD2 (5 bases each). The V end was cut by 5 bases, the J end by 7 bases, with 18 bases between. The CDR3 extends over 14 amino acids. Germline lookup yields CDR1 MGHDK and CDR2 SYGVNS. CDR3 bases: TGTGCCAGCAGTTCCAGGACTGGGACGGTTGAGCAGTACTTC. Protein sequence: CASSSRTGTVEQYF.

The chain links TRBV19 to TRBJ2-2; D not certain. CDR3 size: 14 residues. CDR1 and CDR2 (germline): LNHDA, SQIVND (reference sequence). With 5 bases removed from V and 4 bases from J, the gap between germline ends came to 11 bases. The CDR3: CASSLAIGTGELFF. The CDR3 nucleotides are TGTGCCAGTAGTCTTGCGATTGGCACCGGGGAGCTGTTTTTT.

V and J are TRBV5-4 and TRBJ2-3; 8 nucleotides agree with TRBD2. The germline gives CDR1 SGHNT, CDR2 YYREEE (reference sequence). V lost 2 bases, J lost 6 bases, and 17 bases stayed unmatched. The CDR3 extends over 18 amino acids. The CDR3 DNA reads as TGTGCCAGCAGCTTAGGGATTAGCGGGACCACCCGTGGGGATACGCAGTATTTT. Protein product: CASSLGISGTTRGDTQYF.

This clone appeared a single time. DNA of the CDR3: TGTGCCAGCGCGAGTGCAGATACGCAGTATTTT. The encoded protein is CASASADTQYF. V gene TRBV6-6 combines with J gene TRBJ2-3, with D hard to call. Germline loops: CDR1 MNHNY, CDR2 SVGAGI (reference sequence). The CDR3 length is 11 residues. V lost 8 bases to trimming and J lost 4 bases, with 7 bases between them.

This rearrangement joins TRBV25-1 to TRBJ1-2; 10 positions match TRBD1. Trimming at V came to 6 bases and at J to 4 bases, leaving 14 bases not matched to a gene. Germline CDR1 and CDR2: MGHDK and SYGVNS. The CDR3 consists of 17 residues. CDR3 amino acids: CASRRVGQGRVSYGYTF. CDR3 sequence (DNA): TGTGCCAGCAGGCGTGTGGGACAGGGGAGGGTTAGCTATGGCTACACCTTC.

The CDR3 DNA reads as TGTGCCAGCAGTGAAGAAGGAGATACGCAGTATTTT. Amino acids: CASSEEGDTQYF. V usage is TRBV2 and J usage is TRBJ2-3; D is unclear. V lost 1 base to trimming and J lost 5 bases, with 4 bases between them. The length of the CDR3 is 12 residues. Germline loops: CDR1 SNHLY, CDR2 FYNNEI.

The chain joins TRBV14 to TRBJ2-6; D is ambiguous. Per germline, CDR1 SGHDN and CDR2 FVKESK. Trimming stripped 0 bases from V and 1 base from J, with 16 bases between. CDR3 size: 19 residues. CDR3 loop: CASSQDPLGSNSGANVLTF. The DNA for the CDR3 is TGTGCCAGCAGCCAAGATCCACTGGGAAGTAATTCTGGGGCCAACGTCCTGACTTTC.

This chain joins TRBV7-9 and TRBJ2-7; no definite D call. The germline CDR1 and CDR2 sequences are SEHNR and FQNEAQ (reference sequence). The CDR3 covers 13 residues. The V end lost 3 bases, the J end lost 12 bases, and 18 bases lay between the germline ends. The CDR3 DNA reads TGTGCCAGCAGCTTCCCCCCCCGAGACGTTGTGTACTTC. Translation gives CASSFPPRDVVYF.

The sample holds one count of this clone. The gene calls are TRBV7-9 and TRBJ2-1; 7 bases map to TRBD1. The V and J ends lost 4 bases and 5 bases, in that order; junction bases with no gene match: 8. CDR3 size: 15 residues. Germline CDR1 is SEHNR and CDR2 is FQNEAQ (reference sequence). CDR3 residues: CASSSGTASHNEQFF. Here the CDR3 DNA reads TGTGCCAGCAGCTCCGGGACAGCGTCTCACAATGAGCAGTTCTTC.

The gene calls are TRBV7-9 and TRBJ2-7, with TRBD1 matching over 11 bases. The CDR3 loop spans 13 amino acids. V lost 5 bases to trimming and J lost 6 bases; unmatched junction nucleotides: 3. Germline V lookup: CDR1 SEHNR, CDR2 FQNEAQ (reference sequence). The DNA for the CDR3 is TGTGCCAGCAGCACCGGGACAGGGGGCGAGCAGTACTTC. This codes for CASSTGTGGEQYF. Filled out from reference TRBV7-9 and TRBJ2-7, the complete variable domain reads DTGVSQNPRHKITKRGQNVTFRCDPISEHNRLYWYRQTLGQGPEFLTYFQNEAQLEKSRLLSDRFSAERPKGSFSTLEIQRTEQGDSAMYLCASSTGTGGEQYFGPGTRLTVT.

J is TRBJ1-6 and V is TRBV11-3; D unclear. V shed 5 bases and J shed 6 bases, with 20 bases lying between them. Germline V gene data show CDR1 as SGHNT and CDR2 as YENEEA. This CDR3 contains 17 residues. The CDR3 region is CASSPRGLSLSNSPLHF. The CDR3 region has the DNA TGTGCCAGCAGCCCCCGCGGACTGTCGCTGAGTAATTCACCCCTCCACTTT.

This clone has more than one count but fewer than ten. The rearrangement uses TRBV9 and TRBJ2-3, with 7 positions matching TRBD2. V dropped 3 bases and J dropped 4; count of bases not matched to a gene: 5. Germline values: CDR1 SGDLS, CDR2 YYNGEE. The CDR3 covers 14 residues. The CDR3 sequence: CASSAGGGPDTQYF. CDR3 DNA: TGTGCCAGCAGCGCGGGAGGTGGGCCAGATACGCAGTATTTT. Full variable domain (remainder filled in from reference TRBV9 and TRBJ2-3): DSGVTQTPKHLITATGQRVTLRCSPRSGDLSVYWYQQSLDQGLQFLIQYYNGEERAKGNILERFSAQQFPDLHSELNLSSLELGDSALYFCASSAGGGPDTQYFGPGTRLTVL.

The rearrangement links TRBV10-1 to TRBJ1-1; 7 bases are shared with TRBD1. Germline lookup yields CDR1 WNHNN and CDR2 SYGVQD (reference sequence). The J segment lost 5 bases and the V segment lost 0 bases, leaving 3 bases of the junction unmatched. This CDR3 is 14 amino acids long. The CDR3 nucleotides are TGCGCCAGCAGTGAGTCACGGGACAGTACTGAAGCTTTCTTT. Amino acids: CASSESRDSTEAFF.

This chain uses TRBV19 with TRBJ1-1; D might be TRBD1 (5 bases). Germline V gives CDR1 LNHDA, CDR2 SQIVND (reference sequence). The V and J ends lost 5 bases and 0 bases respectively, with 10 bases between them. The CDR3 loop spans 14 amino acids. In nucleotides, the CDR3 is TGTGCCAGTAGTTTTGGGGGGGTGAACACTGAAGCTTTCTTT. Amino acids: CASSFGGVNTEAFF.